A selection of T cell receptor beta chains follows, all from one sample in a study of shared clonotypes between healthy human individuals. Repertoires were generated with immunoSEQ multiplex PCR, while TCRdb's copy carries only in-frame clones and drops some. In the table there are 2 million to 2.5 million clones, 90% to 95% of which are singletons. Input material: naive CD4+ T cells sorted from blood. The origin of the receptors is a man in his late teens or twenties in good health. Each CDR3 is given with its conserved first and last residue. A D gene is named only where the DNA matches it firmly. Not every row has a clone size; where given, it reads once, few, many or a size class.

d_gene: NA; v_gene: TRBV5-8; abundance: NA; j_gene: TRBJ2-7; CDR3aa: CASSFQGIPYEQYF; CDR3nt: TGTGCCAGCAGCTTCCAGGGGATTCCCTACGAGCAGTACTTC
d_gene: NA; v_gene: TRBV5-5; abundance: NA; j_gene: TRBJ1-3; CDR3aa: CASSWDQGNVGNTIYF; CDR3nt: TGTGCCAGCAGCTGGGACCAAGGAAACGTGGGAAACACCATATATTTT
d_gene: TRBD1; v_gene: TRBV6-1; abundance: NA; j_gene: TRBJ1-2; CDR3aa: CASMSQGAGGYTF; CDR3nt: TGTGCCAGCATGAGCCAGGGGGCTGGAGGCTACACCTTC
d_gene: NA; v_gene: TRBV7-2; abundance: once; j_gene: TRBJ2-1; CDR3aa: CASRPPGLRGAGNEQFF; CDR3nt: TGTGCCAGCAGGCCCCCGGGGCTCCGCGGGGCAGGCAATGAGCAGTTCTTC
d_gene: NA; v_gene: TRBV28; abundance: NA; j_gene: TRBJ1-1; CDR3aa: CASSTPQFARRTEAFF; CDR3nt: TGTGCCAGCAGTACCCCTCAATTCGCCAGGCGCACTGAAGCTTTCTTT
d_gene: TRBD1; v_gene: TRBV2; abundance: NA; j_gene: TRBJ1-5; CDR3aa: CASSGQGGPNQPQHF; CDR3nt: TGTGCCAGCAGTGGACAGGGTGGGCCCAATCAGCCCCAGCATTTT
d_gene: TRBD1; v_gene: TRBV5-4; abundance: NA; j_gene: TRBJ2-3; CDR3aa: CASSLGQATDTQYF; CDR3nt: TGTGCCAGCAGCCTAGGACAGGCCACAGATACGCAGTATTTT
d_gene: NA; v_gene: TRBV18; abundance: once; j_gene: TRBJ1-5; CDR3aa: CASSPPNRGNQPQHF; CDR3nt: TGTGCCAGCTCACCACCTAACAGGGGCAATCAGCCCCAGCATTTT
d_gene: NA; v_gene: TRBV5-1; abundance: NA; j_gene: TRBJ1-5; CDR3aa: CASSPPLGRANQPQHF; CDR3nt: TGCGCCAGCAGCCCACCCCTAGGAAGGGCCAATCAGCCCCAGCATTTT
d_gene: NA; v_gene: TRBV18; abundance: NA; j_gene: TRBJ2-7; CDR3aa: CASSRQGDVGEQYF; CDR3nt: TGTGCCAGCTCACGGCAGGGAGACGTTGGCGAGCAGTACTTC
d_gene: NA; v_gene: TRBV6-1; abundance: NA; j_gene: TRBJ1-2; CDR3aa: CASSERRDWGYGYTF; CDR3nt: TGTGCCAGCAGTGAAAGGCGGGACTGGGGCTATGGCTACACCTTC
d_gene: NA; v_gene: TRBV6-5; abundance: NA; j_gene: TRBJ1-6; CDR3aa: CASSTPKRVESPLHF; CDR3nt: TGTGCCAGCAGTACCCCCAAAAGGGTGGAATCACCCCTCCACTTT
d_gene: NA; v_gene: TRBV7-2; abundance: NA; j_gene: TRBJ1-2; CDR3aa: CASRPGGWASGYTF; CDR3nt: TGTGCCAGCCGCCCCGGAGGGTGGGCATCCGGCTACACCTTC
d_gene: TRBD1; v_gene: TRBV6-6; abundance: NA; j_gene: TRBJ1-5; CDR3aa: CASRTGAGSQPQHF; CDR3nt: TGTGCCAGCAGGACAGGGGCGGGGAGTCAGCCCCAGCATTTT
d_gene: TRBD2; v_gene: TRBV29-1; abundance: NA; j_gene: TRBJ2-1; CDR3aa: CSVRVGRDEQFF; CDR3nt: TGCAGCGTTCGCGTAGGGAGGGATGAGCAGTTCTTC
d_gene: NA; v_gene: TRBV5-6; abundance: NA; j_gene: TRBJ1-2; CDR3aa: CASTIERIWTKANYGYTF; CDR3nt: TGTGCCAGCACCATTGAAAGAATCTGGACGAAGGCTAACTATGGCTACACCTTC
d_gene: NA; v_gene: TRBV20-1; abundance: NA; j_gene: TRBJ2-1; CDR3aa: CSARDHPGQFF; CDR3nt: TGCAGTGCTAGAGATCATCCGGGGCAGTTCTTC
d_gene: NA; v_gene: TRBV9; abundance: NA; j_gene: TRBJ2-7; CDR3aa: CASSVVAGSYEQYF; CDR3nt: TGTGCCAGCAGCGTAGTTGCGGGCTCCTACGAGCAGTACTTC
d_gene: TRBD1; v_gene: TRBV4-2; abundance: few; j_gene: TRBJ1-2; CDR3aa: CASSQAHGQGRVYGYTF; CDR3nt: TGTGCCAGCAGCCAAGCTCATGGACAGGGCCGTGTCTATGGCTACACCTTC
d_gene: TRBD2; v_gene: TRBV4-3; abundance: NA; j_gene: TRBJ2-7; CDR3aa: CASSQDLGSGSYEQYF; CDR3nt: TGCGCCAGCAGCCAAGATCTGGGTAGCGGGAGCTACGAGCAGTACTTC
d_gene: NA; v_gene: TRBV30; abundance: NA; j_gene: TRBJ1-5; CDR3aa: CAWGRWGGNQPQHF; CDR3nt: TGTGCCTGGGGCAGGTGGGGAGGTAATCAGCCCCAGCATTTT
d_gene: TRBD1; v_gene: TRBV14; abundance: NA; j_gene: TRBJ2-7; CDR3aa: CASSQGQGPYVPNAYEQYF; CDR3nt: TGTGCCAGCAGCCAAGGACAGGGACCGTATGTCCCCAATGCCTACGAGCAGTACTTC
d_gene: TRBD1; v_gene: TRBV2; abundance: NA; j_gene: TRBJ2-2; CDR3aa: CASSGQGITGELFF; CDR3nt: TGTGCCAGCAGTGGACAGGGGATTACCGGGGAGCTGTTTTTT
d_gene: NA; v_gene: TRBV27; abundance: NA; j_gene: TRBJ2-5; CDR3aa: CASSPWAIQETQYF; CDR3nt: TGTGCCAGCAGTCCGTGGGCCATACAAGAGACCCAGTACTTC
d_gene: TRBD2; v_gene: TRBV30; abundance: NA; j_gene: TRBJ2-1; CDR3aa: CAWSEASGSHYNEQFF; CDR3nt: TGTGCCTGGAGTGAGGCTAGCGGGAGCCATTACAATGAGCAGTTCTTC
d_gene: TRBD1; v_gene: TRBV5-8; abundance: NA; j_gene: TRBJ1-4; CDR3aa: CASSSRGPNEKLFF; CDR3nt: TGTGCCAGCAGCAGCAGGGGGCCTAATGAAAAACTGTTTTTT
d_gene: NA; v_gene: TRBV5-1; abundance: NA; j_gene: TRBJ2-2; CDR3aa: CASNPRGATGELFF; CDR3nt: TGCGCCAGCAACCCCAGGGGGGCAACCGGGGAGCTGTTTTTT
d_gene: NA; v_gene: TRBV7-6; abundance: NA; j_gene: TRBJ1-4; CDR3aa: CASSSSGAGNEKLFF; CDR3nt: TGTGCCAGCAGCTCCAGCGGGGCCGGTAATGAAAAACTGTTTTTT
d_gene: TRBD2; v_gene: TRBV10-3; abundance: NA; j_gene: TRBJ2-3; CDR3aa: CAITAGRAGDTQYF; CDR3nt: TGTGCCATCACGGCCGGGAGGGCGGGGGATACGCAGTATTTT
d_gene: TRBD1; v_gene: TRBV18; abundance: NA; j_gene: TRBJ2-7; CDR3aa: CASSPPTGGSYEQYF; CDR3nt: TGTGCCAGCTCACCACCGACAGGGGGCTCCTACGAGCAGTACTTC
d_gene: TRBD1; v_gene: TRBV5-1; abundance: NA; j_gene: TRBJ2-1; CDR3aa: CASSLVPGGFNEQFF; CDR3nt: TGCGCCAGCAGCTTGGTACCAGGGGGCTTTAATGAGCAGTTCTTC
d_gene: NA; v_gene: TRBV20-1; abundance: NA; j_gene: TRBJ1-1; CDR3aa: CSARGHTEAFF; CDR3nt: TGCAGTGCTAGGGGACACACTGAAGCTTTCTTT
d_gene: NA; v_gene: TRBV18; abundance: NA; j_gene: TRBJ1-5; CDR3aa: CASSLDRRDGYYQPQHF; CDR3nt: TGTGCCAGCTCCCTTGACCGGAGGGACGGTTATTATCAGCCCCAGCATTTT
d_gene: NA; v_gene: TRBV30; abundance: NA; j_gene: TRBJ2-2; CDR3aa: CATGLRYTGELFF; CDR3nt: TGTGCGACAGGACTGCGATACACCGGGGAGCTGTTTTTT
d_gene: NA; v_gene: TRBV30; abundance: NA; j_gene: TRBJ1-1; CDR3aa: CAWSISGGGAFF; CDR3nt: TGTGCCTGGAGCATAAGCGGAGGGGGAGCTTTCTTT
d_gene: NA; v_gene: TRBV9; abundance: once; j_gene: TRBJ2-5; CDR3aa: CASSVGGYETQYF; CDR3nt: TGTGCCAGCAGCGTAGGAGGGTATGAGACCCAGTACTTC
d_gene: TRBD1; v_gene: TRBV4-1; abundance: NA; j_gene: TRBJ1-4; CDR3aa: CASSQAAGGGNEKLFF; CDR3nt: TGCGCCAGCAGCCAAGCGGCAGGGGGGGGTAATGAAAAACTGTTTTTT
d_gene: NA; v_gene: TRBV30; abundance: NA; j_gene: TRBJ1-6; CDR3aa: CAWTAAYNSPLHF; CDR3nt: TGTGCCTGGACGGCAGCATATAATTCACCCCTCCACTTT